The rows below give T cell receptor beta chains drawn from one sample of a study of OX40 agonist ivuxolimab in advanced cancers. Clones were read by immunoSEQ multiplex PCR, and TCRdb kept only the in-frame ones, dropping some. The sample holds 60,000 to 85,000 clones, approximately 80% seen once. The sample consisted of CD4+ or CD8+ T cells sorted from blood, taken in a trial of the OX40 agonist ivuxolimab. Source of these receptors: an adult with an advanced solid tumor such as melanoma, head and neck, liver or kidney cancer. The CDR3 runs from the conserved cysteine through the conserved F or W. Rows give clone size only sometimes, using once, few, many, or a class for an expanded clone.

>TRBJ1-1|once|TRBV11-2|14
CASSPDRVGTEAFF
>TRBJ2-6|.|TRBV11-2|17
CASSSGGAVGGANVLTF
>TRBJ1-2|.|TRBV5-4|15
CASTLGGQGSYGYTF
>TRBJ1-1|.|TRBV18|13
CASSPEPNTEAFF
>TRBJ2-7|.|TRBV28|15
CASSQAQGLLIEQYF
>TRBJ2-5|.|TRBV11-3|13
CASSLDMRETQYF
>TRBJ2-5|few|TRBV7-2|12
CASSPQQETQYF
>TRBJ2-1|.|TRBV7-2|15
CASRRDRESYNEQFF
>TRBJ2-5|.|TRBV5-5|16
CASSLTWLIFQETQYF
>.|.|TRBV5-1|15
CASSLAGRKTYEQYF
>TRBJ2-5|once|TRBV6-1|13
CASRETGGKEQYF
>TRBJ1-2|.|TRBV11-2|14
CASSLKGDYYGYTF
>TRBJ1-5|.|TRBV30|15
CAWSVRGRGNQPQHF
>TRBJ2-5|.|TRBV10-3|18
CAISFSGTGLGVGETQYF
>TRBJ2-7|.|TRBV6-1|16
CASSERGPGLGYEQYF
>TRBJ2-5|.|TRBV5-8|16
CASSSLRGVIQETQYF
>TRBJ1-1|.|TRBV6-1|12
CASSQGDTEAFF
>TRBJ2-3|once|TRBV2|13
CASRVLPTDTQYF
>TRBJ1-2|.|TRBV5-5|15
CASSIEQPPALGYTF
>TRBJ2-3|.|TRBV2|15
CASSEMGGGTDTQYF
>TRBJ2-2|.|TRBV5-1|15
CASSGLAENTGELFF
>TRBJ2-1|.|TRBV5-1|14
CASSVGQEYNEQFF
>TRBJ2-5|.|TRBV6-5|11
CASSRGQTQYF
>TRBJ1-1|.|TRBV28|13
CASSSPQGLGAFF
>TRBJ1-6|.|TRBV9|14
CASSGQGDNSPLHF
>TRBJ2-2|.|TRBV27|14
CASSRGADTGELFF
>TRBJ2-5|.|TRBV19|20
CASSNSFGRRTFGYQETQYF
>TRBJ1-4|.|TRBV9|14
CASSVTGGNEKLFF
>TRBJ2-5|.|TRBV7-2|14
CASSPRRNQETQYF
>TRBJ2-7|.|TRBV5-1|14
CASSLTVTSYEQYF
>TRBJ2-1|.|TRBV5-6|14
CASSFSTVHSEQFF
>TRBJ1-1|.|TRBV5-1|13
CASSLKQNTEAFF
>TRBJ2-1|.|TRBV5-1|17
CASSLGVLAGGYNEQFF
>TRBJ2-5|.|TRBV6-6|14
CASSPNPAKGTQYF
>TRBJ1-1|.|TRBV11-3|14
CASSLEEGRTEAFF
>TRBJ1-3|once|TRBV6-1|14
CASSDPKSRNTIYF
>TRBJ1-6|.|TRBV10-1|15
CASNLRGSYNSPLHF
>TRBJ1-2|few|TRBV5-4|14
CASSLVDQGYGYTF
>TRBJ2-7|.|TRBV5-1|13
CASSLSGTYEQYF
>TRBJ2-7|.|TRBV20-1|10
CSAIDYEQYF
>TRBJ1-2|.|TRBV5-4|14
CASRPDRASYGYTF
>TRBJ2-5|.|TRBV29-1|14
CSVARQGGRETQYF
>TRBJ2-3|.|TRBV5-4|16
CASSLGGDYYTDTQYF
>TRBJ2-7|.|TRBV5-1|14
CASSLGGEGYEQYF
>TRBJ2-3|.|TRBV5-1|13
CASSWDYTDTQYF
>TRBJ2-1|.|TRBV5-1|15
CASSRAGESYNEQFF
>TRBJ2-6|.|TRBV6-1|15
CASERRHSGANVLTF
>TRBJ2-3|.|TRBV6-5|14
CAIRTGDVTDTQYF